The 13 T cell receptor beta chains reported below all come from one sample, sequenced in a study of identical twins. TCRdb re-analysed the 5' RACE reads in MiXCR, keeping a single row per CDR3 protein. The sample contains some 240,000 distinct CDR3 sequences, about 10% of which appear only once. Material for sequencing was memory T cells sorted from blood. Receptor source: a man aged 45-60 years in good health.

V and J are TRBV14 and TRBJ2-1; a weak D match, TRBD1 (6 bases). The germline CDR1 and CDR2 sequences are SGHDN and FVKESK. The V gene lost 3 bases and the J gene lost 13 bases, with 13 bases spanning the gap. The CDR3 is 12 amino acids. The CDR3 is CASSQVDRSQFF. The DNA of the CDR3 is TGTGCCAGCAGCCAGGTCGACAGGTCTCAGTTCTTC.

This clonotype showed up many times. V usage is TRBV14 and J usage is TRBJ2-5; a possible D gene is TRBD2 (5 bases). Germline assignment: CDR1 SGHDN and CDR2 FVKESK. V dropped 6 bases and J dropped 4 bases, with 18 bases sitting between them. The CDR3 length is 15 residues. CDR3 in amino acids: CASSRSLLGVETQYF. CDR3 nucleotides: TGTGCCAGCAGTCGCTCCCTGCTCGGGGTAGAGACCCAGTACTTC.

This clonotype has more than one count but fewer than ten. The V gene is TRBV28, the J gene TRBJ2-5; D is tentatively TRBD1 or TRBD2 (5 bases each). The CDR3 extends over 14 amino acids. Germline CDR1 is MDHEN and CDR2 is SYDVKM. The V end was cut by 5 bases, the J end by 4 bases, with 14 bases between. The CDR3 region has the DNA TGTGCCAGCAGTCACTGGGGGTCCAGAGAGACCCAGTACTTC. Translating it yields CASSHWGSRETQYF.

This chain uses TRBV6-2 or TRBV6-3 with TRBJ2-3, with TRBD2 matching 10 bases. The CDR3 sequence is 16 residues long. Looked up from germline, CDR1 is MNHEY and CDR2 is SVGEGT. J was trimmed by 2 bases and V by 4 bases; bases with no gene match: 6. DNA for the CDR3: TGTGCCAGCAGTTCCATAGCGGGGGGACTCACAGATACGCAGTATTTT. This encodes CASSSIAGGLTDTQYF.

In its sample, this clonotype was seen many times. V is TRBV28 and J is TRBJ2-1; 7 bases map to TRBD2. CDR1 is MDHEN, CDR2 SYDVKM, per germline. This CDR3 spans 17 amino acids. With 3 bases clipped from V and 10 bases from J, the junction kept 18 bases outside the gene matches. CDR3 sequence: CASSFISPMGGLGEQFF. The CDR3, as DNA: TGTGCCAGCAGTTTCATTTCCCCGATGGGGGGGTTAGGGGAGCAGTTCTTC.

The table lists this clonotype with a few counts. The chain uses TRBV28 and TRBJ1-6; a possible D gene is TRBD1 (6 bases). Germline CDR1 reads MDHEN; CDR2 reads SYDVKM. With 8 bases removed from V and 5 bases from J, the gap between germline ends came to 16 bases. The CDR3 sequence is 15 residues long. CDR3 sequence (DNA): TGTGCCAGCGGCGTGCCGGGGGGCGATAATTCACCCCTCCACTTT. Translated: CASGVPGGDNSPLHF.

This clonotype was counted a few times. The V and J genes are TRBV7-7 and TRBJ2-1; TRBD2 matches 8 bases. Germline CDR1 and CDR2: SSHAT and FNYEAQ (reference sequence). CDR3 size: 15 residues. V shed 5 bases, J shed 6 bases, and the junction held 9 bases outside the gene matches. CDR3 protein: CASSPRAGGPNEQFF. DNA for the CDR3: TGTGCCAGCAGCCCACGGGCGGGAGGTCCCAATGAGCAGTTCTTC.

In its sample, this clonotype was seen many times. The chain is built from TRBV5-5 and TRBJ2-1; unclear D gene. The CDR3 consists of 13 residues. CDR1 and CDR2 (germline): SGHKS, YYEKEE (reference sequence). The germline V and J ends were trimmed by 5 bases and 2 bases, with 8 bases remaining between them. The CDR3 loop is CASRPLAYNEQFF. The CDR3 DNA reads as TGTGCCAGCAGGCCCTTGGCCTACAATGAGCAGTTCTTC.

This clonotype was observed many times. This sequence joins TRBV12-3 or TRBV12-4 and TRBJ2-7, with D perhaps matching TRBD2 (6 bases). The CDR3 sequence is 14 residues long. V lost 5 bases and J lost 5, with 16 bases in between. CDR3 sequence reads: CASSAGTSSDEQYF. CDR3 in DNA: TGTGCCAGCAGTGCCGGGACTTCTTCCGACGAGCAGTACTTC.

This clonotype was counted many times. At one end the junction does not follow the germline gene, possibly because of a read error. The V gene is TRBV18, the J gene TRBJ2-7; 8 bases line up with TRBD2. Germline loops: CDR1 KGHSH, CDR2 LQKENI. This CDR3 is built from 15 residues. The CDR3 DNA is TGTGCCAGCTCCCCACCGGGACTAGGAGCCTACGAGCAGTACTTC. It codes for CASSPPGLGAYEQYF.

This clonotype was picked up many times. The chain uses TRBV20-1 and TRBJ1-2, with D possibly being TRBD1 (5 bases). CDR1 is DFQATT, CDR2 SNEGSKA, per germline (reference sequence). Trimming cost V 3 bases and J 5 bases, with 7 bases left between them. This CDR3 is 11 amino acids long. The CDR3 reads CSASRGYGYTF. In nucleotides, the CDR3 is TGCAGTGCTAGCCGGGGGTATGGCTACACCTTC.

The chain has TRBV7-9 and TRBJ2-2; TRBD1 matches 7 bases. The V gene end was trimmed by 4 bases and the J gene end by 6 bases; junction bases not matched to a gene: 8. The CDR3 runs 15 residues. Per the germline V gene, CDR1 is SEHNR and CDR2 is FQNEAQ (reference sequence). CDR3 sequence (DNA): TGTGCCAGCAGCTCAGGACAGGCTCTAGCCGGGGAGCTGTTTTTT. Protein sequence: CASSSGQALAGELFF.

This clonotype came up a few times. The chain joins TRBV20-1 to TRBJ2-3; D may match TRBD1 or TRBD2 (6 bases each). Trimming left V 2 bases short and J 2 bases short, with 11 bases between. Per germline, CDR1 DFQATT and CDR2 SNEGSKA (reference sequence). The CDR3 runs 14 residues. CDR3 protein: CSARRGPPTDTQYF. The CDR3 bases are TGCAGTGCTAGACGGGGGCCCCCCACAGATACGCAGTATTTT.